A single T cell receptor beta chain is shown here with its context. What it recognizes is unknown. Other DNA variants within this sample encode the same CDR3. These data are taken from a study of shared clonotypes between healthy human individuals. Study as a whole: Researchers drew samples from a couple of women and a few men aged 18 to 49.

Selected positively for CCR7 and CD45RO-negative, naive CD8 cells excluded terminally differentiated effector memory CD45RA+ cells. Assay: immunoSEQ multiplex PCR; the TCRdb copy retains only in-frame clones and omits some. Among about 580,000 clones, about 98% were seen once, and the ten largest hold more than 0.3%. This CDR3 comprises 15 residues. V gave up 0 bases and J gave up 0 bases, with 7 bases separating them. The germline V gene has CDR1 SGHDT and CDR2 YYEEEE. Notes on the study in general: Sharing of clonotypes among donors was expected to vary with sequencing depth. Naive subsets typically showed greater estimated richness than memory subsets.

The receptor comes from a man younger than 40 in good health. Sequencing was done on a sample of naive CD8+ T cells sorted from blood. The genes are TRBV5-6 and TRBJ2-1, with unresolved D. The CDR3 DNA reads as TGTGCCAGCAGCTTGGTGGGCAGCTCCTACAATGAGCAGTTCTTC. It yields the protein CASSLVGSSYNEQFF. Full variable domain (rest looked up from reference TRBV5-6 and TRBJ2-1): DAGVTQSPTHLIKTRGQQVTLRCSPKSGHDTVSWYQQALGQGPQFIFQYYEEEERQRGNFPDRFSGHQFPNYSSELNVNALLLGDSALYLCASSLVGSSYNEQFFGPGTRLTVL.